Listed below are T cell receptor beta chains from one sample, sequenced in a study of control samples from healthy donors and cancer patients. The protocol was immunoSEQ multiplex PCR, while the TCRdb copy is restricted to in-frame clones and leaves out a portion. The sample has some 130,000 clones, 80% to 95% seen once; the top ten hold less than 7%. Sequencing input: blood. The receptors come from a man aged 18 to 35 in good health. Both conserved end residues are part of each CDR3. Each record gives: D gene, V gene, clone size, J gene, CDR3 DNA, CDR3 protein. The D gene is left open where the match is weak. Clone size appears in some rows only: once, few, many, or a class for an expanded clone.

d_call: NA; v_call: TRBV30; clone_size: NA; j_call: TRBJ2-7; cdr3_nt: TGTGCCCTGGAACGGCTCCCCCTACGAGGGCAGTACTTC; cdr3_aa: CALERLPLRGQYF
d_call: NA; v_call: TRBV4-2; clone_size: NA; j_call: TRBJ2-6; cdr3_nt: TGTGCCAGCAGCCCGCAGGGGCTTGTCCTGGCTGGGGCCAACGTCCTGACTTTC; cdr3_aa: CASSPQGLVLAGANVLTF
d_call: NA; v_call: TRBV6-5; clone_size: NA; j_call: TRBJ2-3; cdr3_nt: TGTGCCAGCAAAATAGAGGAGGGGGGGAGAGATACGCAGTATTTT; cdr3_aa: CASKIEEGGRDTQYF
d_call: TRBD1; v_call: TRBV27; clone_size: NA; j_call: TRBJ1-6; cdr3_nt: TGTGCCAGCAGTTCGGTCCGGGACAGGAATCCACCCCTCCACTTT; cdr3_aa: CASSSVRDRNPPLHF
d_call: NA; v_call: TRBV18; clone_size: NA; j_call: TRBJ2-2; cdr3_nt: TGTGCCAGCTCACCACCTCAGCACACCGGGGAGCTGTTTTTT; cdr3_aa: CASSPPQHTGELFF
d_call: TRBD1; v_call: TRBV7-6; clone_size: once; j_call: TRBJ1-2; cdr3_nt: TGTGCCAGCAGCCCTTCCCCAGAGACAGGGGATGGCTACACCTTC; cdr3_aa: CASSPSPETGDGYTF
d_call: NA; v_call: TRBV5-6; clone_size: NA; j_call: TRBJ1-6; cdr3_nt: TGTGCCACCACCGGAGGCGGAGCCGGTTCACCCCTCCACTTT; cdr3_aa: CATTGGGAGSPLHF
d_call: NA; v_call: TRBV6-5; clone_size: NA; j_call: TRBJ1-1; cdr3_nt: TGTGCCAGCCGGAGGGGCAGGGGGAACACTGAAGCTTTCTTT; cdr3_aa: CASRRGRGNTEAFF
d_call: NA; v_call: TRBV19; clone_size: NA; j_call: TRBJ1-1; cdr3_nt: TGTGCCAACCTCGAGGCAGGGGAGACTGAAGCTTTCTTT; cdr3_aa: CANLEAGETEAFF
d_call: NA; v_call: TRBV15; clone_size: NA; j_call: TRBJ1-5; cdr3_nt: TGTGCCACCAGCAGAGATCAACGGGTAGAGCCCCAGCATTTT; cdr3_aa: CATSRDQRVEPQHF
d_call: NA; v_call: TRBV19; clone_size: NA; j_call: TRBJ2-7; cdr3_nt: TGTGCCGCCGGAGGAGACAGATATAAAGGCGAGCAGTACTTC; cdr3_aa: CAAGGDRYKGEQYF
d_call: TRBD2; v_call: TRBV2; clone_size: NA; j_call: TRBJ2-1; cdr3_nt: TGTGCCAGCAGACCGGGACTAGCGGGAACTGAGCAGTTCTTC; cdr3_aa: CASRPGLAGTEQFF
d_call: NA; v_call: TRBV30; clone_size: NA; j_call: TRBJ1-4; cdr3_nt: TGTGCCTGGAGTCTCTCCTGGGGAGGAGAACTGTTTTTT; cdr3_aa: CAWSLSWGGELFF
d_call: NA; v_call: TRBV2; clone_size: NA; j_call: TRBJ1-6; cdr3_nt: TGTGCCAGCAGTGGGGTCTCCTATAATTCACCCCTCCACTTT; cdr3_aa: CASSGVSYNSPLHF
d_call: NA; v_call: TRBV6-5; clone_size: NA; j_call: TRBJ2-2; cdr3_nt: TGTGCCAGCAGCCCAAACGCGAACACCGGGGAGCTGTTTTTT; cdr3_aa: CASSPNANTGELFF
d_call: NA; v_call: TRBV7-9; clone_size: NA; j_call: TRBJ2-7; cdr3_nt: TGTGCCAGCAGCCCGAGGACTGACTACGAGCAGTACTTC; cdr3_aa: CASSPRTDYEQYF
d_call: NA; v_call: TRBV7-2; clone_size: few; j_call: TRBJ1-1; cdr3_nt: TGTGCCAGCAGCTACCGGGTCAAGAACACTGAAGCTTTCTTT; cdr3_aa: CASSYRVKNTEAFF